The sequence of this T cell receptor (beta chain) was determined in a study of blood T cell repertoires in COVID-19. Looking at the study overall: The analysed material was cDNA or gDNA that came from T cells, B-cell-depleted T cells, or PBMCs.

Germline CDR1 MNHEY, CDR2 SVGAGI. V trimming: 4 bases; J trimming: 3 bases; junction bases outside the gene matches: 4. CDR3 length: 15 amino acids. In the source study's methods: Amplification with reference gene primers provided the estimates of nucleated cell counts. The repertoire was sequenced with immunoSEQ multiplex PCR; TCRdb's copy has only in-frame clones and lacks some. V and J calls and clone size are given by that table; D and trimming were obtained from the DNA. In the table there are tens of thousands of clones, approximately 88% of which are singletons. The sample holds one count of this clone.

The sequenced sample consisted of peripheral blood. The chain employs TRBV6-5 and TRBJ1-1, with TRBD1 matching over 11 bases. The sequence was collected from an older man with active or convalescent COVID-19. The CDR3 region is CASSFRTGGDTEAFF. The CDR3 bases are TGTGCCAGCAGTTTTCGGACAGGGGGCGACACTGAAGCTTTCTTT.